The clone carrying this TCR beta chain was recorded at least ten times. The TCR beta library used iRepertoire HTBI primers with Arm-PCR amplification of CDR3. Original methodology: Segment identification across samples yielded 55 to 65 TRBV and some 13 TRBJ segments. Each CDR3 protein gets one entry after TCRdb re-called the multiplex PCR reads with MiXCR. TCRdb's processing, not the authors', yielded these V and J calls. The sample has roughly 420,000 distinct CDR3 sequences, 15% to 20% seen once. This entry is derived from a study of regulatory T cells in long-lasting Graves disease. Regarding time point: newly diagnosed GD, antithyroid drugs for less than 3 months. From PBMCs, RNA was extracted and then used to make the TCR library. These records were also assigned to another study, of T cells in Graves' hyperthyroidism and ophthalmopathy. This second report adds: A set of HTBI primers served as the primers for a first-round RT-PCR of the TCR CDR3.

The TCR was taken from a woman in her twenties or thirties with Graves disease. The sample was peripheral blood mononuclear cells (PBMCs), taken at new diagnosis, from a patient treated with antithyroid drugs.

The CDR3 DNA reads as TGTGCCAGCAGCCAAGGTCTAGCTGAGGTCAATGAGCAGTTCTTC. Its translation: CASSQGLAEVNEQFF. The chain is built from TRBV11-2 and TRBJ2-1; a weak D match, TRBD2 (5 bases). The CDR3 spans 15 residues. V lost 5 bases and J 6 bases, leaving 17 bases between the germline ends. CDR1 and CDR2 from the germline V gene are SGHAT and FQNNGV.